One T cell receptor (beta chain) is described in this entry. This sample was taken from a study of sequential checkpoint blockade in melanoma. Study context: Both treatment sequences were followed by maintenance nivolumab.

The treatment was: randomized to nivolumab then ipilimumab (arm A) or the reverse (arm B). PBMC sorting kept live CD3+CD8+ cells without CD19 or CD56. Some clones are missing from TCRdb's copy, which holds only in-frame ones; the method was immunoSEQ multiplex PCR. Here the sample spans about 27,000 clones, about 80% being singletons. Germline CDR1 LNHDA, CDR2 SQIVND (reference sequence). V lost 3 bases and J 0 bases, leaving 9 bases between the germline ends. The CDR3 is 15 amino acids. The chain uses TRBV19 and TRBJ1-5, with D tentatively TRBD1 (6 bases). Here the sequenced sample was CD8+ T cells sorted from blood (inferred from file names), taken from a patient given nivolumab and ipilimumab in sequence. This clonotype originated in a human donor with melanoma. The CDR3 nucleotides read TGTGCCAGTAGTATCCGGACAGATAGCAATCAGCCCCAGCATTTT. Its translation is CASSIRTDSNQPQHF.